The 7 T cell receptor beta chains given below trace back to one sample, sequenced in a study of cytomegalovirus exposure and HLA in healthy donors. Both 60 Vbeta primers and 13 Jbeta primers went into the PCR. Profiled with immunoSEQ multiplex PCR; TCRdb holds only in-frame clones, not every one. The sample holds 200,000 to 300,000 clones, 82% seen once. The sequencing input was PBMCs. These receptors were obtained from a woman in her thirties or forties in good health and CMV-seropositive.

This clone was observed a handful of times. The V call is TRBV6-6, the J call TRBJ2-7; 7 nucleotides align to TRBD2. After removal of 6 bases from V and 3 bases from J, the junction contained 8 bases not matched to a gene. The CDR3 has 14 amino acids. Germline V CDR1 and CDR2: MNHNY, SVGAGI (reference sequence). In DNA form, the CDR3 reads TGTGCCAGCAGGACCGCCGGGAGGTACTACGAGCAGTACTTC. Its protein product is CASRTAGRYYEQYF.

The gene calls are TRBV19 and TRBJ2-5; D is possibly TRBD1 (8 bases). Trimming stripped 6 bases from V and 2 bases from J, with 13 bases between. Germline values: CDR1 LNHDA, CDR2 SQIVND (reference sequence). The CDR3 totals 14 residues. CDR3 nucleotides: TGTGCCAGTAGGGCACAGGGGGGGCAAGAGACCCAGTACTTC. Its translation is CASRAQGGQETQYF.

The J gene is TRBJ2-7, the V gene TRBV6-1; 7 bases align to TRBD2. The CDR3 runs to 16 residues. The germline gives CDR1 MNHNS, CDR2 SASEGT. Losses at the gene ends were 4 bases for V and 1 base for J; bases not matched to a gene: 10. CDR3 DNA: TGTGCCAGCAGTGTCCGGGGCGGGGGTGGATCCTACGAGCAGTACTTC. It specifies CASSVRGGGGSYEQYF.

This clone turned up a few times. CDR3 sequence: CATRQRTAQETQYF. CDR3 in DNA: TGTGCCACCAGACAAAGGACAGCACAAGAGACCCAGTACTTC. V usage is TRBV25-1 and J usage is TRBJ2-5; D might be TRBD1 (6 bases). V lost 10 bases to trimming and J lost 2 bases, with 17 bases between them. Germline-derived CDR1 and CDR2 are MGHDK and SYGVNS. There are 14 residues in the CDR3. Combining the CDR3 with reference TRBV25-1 and TRBJ2-5 gives the whole variable domain EADIYQTPRYLVIGTGKKITLECSQTMGHDKMYWYQQDPGMELHLIHYSYGVNSTEKGDLSSESTVSRIRTEHFPLTLESARPSHTSQYLCATRQRTAQETQYFGPGTRLLVL.

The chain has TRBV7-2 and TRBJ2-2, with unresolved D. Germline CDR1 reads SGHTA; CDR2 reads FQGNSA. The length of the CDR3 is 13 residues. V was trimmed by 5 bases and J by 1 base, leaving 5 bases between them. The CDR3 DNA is TGTGCCAGCAGCCCCAGGAACACCGGGGAGCTGTTTTTT. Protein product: CASSPRNTGELFF.

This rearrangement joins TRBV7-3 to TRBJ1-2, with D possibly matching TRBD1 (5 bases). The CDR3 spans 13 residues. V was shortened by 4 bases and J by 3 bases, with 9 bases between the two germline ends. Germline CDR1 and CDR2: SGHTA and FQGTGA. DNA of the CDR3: TGTGCCAGCAGCTCCGACAGAGACTATGGCTACACCTTC. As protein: CASSSDRDYGYTF.

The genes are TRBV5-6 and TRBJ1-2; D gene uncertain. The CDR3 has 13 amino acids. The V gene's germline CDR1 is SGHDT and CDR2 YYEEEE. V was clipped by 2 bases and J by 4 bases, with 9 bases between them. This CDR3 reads CASSFRRIYGYTF. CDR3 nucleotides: TGTGCCAGCAGCTTCCGGCGGATCTATGGCTACACCTTC.